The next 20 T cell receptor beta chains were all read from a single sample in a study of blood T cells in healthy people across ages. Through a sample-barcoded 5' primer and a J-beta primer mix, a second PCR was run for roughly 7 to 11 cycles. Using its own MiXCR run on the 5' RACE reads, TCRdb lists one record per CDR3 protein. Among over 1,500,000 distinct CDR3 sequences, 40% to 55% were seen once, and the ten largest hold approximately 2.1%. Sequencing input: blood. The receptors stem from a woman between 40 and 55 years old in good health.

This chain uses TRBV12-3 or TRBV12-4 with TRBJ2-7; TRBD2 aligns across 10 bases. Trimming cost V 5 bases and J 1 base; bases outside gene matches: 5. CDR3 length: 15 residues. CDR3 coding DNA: TGTGCCAGCAGTGAGGCTAGCGGGAGATCCTACGAGCAGTACTTC. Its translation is CASSEASGRSYEQYF.

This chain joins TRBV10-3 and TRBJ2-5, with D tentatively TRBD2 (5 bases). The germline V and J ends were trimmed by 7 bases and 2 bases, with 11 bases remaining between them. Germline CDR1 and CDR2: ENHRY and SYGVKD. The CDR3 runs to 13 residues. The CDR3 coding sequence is TGTGCCATCATCCCTGGGGAGCAAGAGACCCAGTACTTC. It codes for CAIIPGEQETQYF.

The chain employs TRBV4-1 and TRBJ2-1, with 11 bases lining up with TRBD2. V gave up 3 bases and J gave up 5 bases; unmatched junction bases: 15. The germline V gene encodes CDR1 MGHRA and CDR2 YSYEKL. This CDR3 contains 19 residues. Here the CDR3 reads CASSHRSSLAGGPHNEQFF. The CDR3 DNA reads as TGCGCCAGCAGCCATCGTTCATCTTTAGCGGGGGGGCCCCACAATGAGCAGTTCTTC.

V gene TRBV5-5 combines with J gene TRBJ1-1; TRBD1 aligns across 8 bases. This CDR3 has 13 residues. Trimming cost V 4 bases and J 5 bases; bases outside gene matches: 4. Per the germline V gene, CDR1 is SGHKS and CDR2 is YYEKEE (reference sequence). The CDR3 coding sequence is TGTGCCAGCAGCCGACACAGGGGGACTGAAGCTTTCTTT. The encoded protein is CASSRHRGTEAFF.

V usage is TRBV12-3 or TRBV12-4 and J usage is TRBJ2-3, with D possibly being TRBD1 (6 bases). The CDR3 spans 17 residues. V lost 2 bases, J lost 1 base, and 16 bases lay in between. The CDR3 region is CASSLLQGKKGTDTQYF. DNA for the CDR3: TGTGCCAGCAGTTTACTTCAGGGGAAGAAGGGCACAGATACGCAGTATTTT.

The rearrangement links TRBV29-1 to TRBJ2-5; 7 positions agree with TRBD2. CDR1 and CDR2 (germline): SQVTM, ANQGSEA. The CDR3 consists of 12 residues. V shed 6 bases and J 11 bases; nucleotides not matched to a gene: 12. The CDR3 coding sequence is TGCAGCGTGGGGCGGGACTACAATGAGCAGTACTTC. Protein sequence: CSVGRDYNEQYF.

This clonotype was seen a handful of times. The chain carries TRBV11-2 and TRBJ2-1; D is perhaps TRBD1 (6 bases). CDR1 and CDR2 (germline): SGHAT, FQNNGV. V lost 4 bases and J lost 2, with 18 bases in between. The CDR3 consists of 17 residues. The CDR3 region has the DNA TGTGCCAGCAGCTCGGTCCCCCGGGACACAACCTACAATGAGCAGTTCTTC. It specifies CASSSVPRDTTYNEQFF.

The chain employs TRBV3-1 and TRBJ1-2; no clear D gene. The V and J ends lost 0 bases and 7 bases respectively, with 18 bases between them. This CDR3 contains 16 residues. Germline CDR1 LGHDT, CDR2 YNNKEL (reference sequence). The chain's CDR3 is CASSQDATGHLSGYTF. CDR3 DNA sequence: TGTGCCAGCAGCCAAGACGCCACCGGGCATCTTAGTGGCTACACCTTC.

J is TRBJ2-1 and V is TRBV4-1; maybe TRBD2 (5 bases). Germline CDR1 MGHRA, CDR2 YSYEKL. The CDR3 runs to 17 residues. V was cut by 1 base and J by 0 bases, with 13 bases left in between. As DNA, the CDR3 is TGCGCCAGCAGCCAAGGTTTGCGGGTCAGCTCCTACAATGAGCAGTTCTTC. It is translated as CASSQGLRVSSYNEQFF.

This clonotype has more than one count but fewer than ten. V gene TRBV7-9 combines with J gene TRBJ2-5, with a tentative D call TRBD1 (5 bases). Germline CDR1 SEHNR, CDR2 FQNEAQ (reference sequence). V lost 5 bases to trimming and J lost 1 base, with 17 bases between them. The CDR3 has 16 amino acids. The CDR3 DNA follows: TGTGCCAGCAGCCGACAGAACCCCGGATTCCAAGAGACCCAGTACTTC. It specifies CASSRQNPGFQETQYF.

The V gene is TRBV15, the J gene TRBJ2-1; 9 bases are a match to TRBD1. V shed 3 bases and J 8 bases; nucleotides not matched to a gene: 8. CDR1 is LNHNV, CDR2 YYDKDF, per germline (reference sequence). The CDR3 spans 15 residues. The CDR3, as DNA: TGTGCCACCAGCAGTCCGGGACAGGGTAAGGATGAGCAGTTCTTC. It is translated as CATSSPGQGKDEQFF.

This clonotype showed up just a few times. In DNA form, the CDR3 reads TGTGCCATCAGTGAGCCGGGTCAGCCCCAGCATTTT. This translates into CAISEPGQPQHF. This chain connects TRBV10-3 to TRBJ1-5; no reliable D call. The V gene's germline CDR1 is ENHRY and CDR2 SYGVKD. Trimming removed 2 bases at V and 6 bases at J, with 5 bases between. This CDR3 is built from 12 residues.

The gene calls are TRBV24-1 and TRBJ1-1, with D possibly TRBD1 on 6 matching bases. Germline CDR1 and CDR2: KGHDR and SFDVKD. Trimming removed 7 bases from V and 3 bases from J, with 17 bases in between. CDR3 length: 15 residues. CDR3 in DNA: TGTGCCACCAGCCAAGGAGGGGGGCTGGACACTGAAGCTTTCTTT. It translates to CATSQGGGLDTEAFF.

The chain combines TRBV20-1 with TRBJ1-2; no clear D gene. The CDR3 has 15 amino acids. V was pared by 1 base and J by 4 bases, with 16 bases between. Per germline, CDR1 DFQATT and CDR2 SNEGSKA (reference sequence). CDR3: CSARVEGGMVYGYTF. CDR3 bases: TGCAGTGCTAGAGTGGAGGGAGGAATGGTCTATGGCTACACCTTC.

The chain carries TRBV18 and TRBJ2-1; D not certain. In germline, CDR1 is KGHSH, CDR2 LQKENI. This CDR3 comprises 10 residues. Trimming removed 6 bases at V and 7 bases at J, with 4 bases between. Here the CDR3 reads CASSKNEQFF. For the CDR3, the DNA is TGTGCCAGCTCCAAGAATGAGCAGTTCTTC.

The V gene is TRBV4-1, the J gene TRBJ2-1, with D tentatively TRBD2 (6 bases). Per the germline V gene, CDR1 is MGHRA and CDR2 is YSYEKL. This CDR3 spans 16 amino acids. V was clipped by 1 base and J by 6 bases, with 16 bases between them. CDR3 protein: CASSQGTLTSPNEQFF. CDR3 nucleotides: TGCGCCAGCAGCCAAGGTACCCTAACTAGCCCCAATGAGCAGTTCTTC.

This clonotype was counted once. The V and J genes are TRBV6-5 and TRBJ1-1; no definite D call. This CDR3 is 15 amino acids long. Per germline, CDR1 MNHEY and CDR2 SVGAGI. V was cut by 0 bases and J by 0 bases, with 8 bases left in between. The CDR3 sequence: CASSYSRGLNTEAFF. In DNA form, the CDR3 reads TGTGCCAGCAGTTACTCTCGGGGTTTGAACACTGAAGCTTTCTTT.

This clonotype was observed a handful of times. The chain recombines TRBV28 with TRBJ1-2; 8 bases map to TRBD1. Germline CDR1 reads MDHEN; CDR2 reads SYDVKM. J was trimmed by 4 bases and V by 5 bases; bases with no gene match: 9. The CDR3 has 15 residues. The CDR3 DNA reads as TGTGCCAGCAGTGCAAGTAAGGGACAGGCCTATGGCTACACCTTC. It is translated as CASSASKGQAYGYTF.

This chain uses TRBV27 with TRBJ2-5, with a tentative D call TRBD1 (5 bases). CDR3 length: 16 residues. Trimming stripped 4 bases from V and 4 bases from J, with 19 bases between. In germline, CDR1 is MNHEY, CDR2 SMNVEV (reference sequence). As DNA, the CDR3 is TGTGCCAGCAGTTCACCCAACGCCAGGGCGAGAGAGACCCAGTACTTC. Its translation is CASSSPNARARETQYF.

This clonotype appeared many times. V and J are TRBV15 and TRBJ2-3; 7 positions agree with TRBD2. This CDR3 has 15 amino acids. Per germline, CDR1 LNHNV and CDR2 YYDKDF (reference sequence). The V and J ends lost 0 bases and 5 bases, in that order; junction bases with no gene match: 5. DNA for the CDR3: TGTGCCACCAGCAGAGAGGCTAGCGGAGTAGATACGCAGTATTTT. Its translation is CATSREASGVDTQYF.